This is a list of T cell receptor beta chains from one sample in a study of T cell clones after liver transplantation. Assay used: immunoSEQ multiplex PCR; TCRdb lists only in-frame clones, some missing. The data contain 60,000 or so clones, 71% of them singletons. The starting material was CD4+ T cells from blood, obtained before liver transplant. The receptor set was obtained from a human donor who received a liver transplant. CDR3s include the opening cysteine and the closing phenylalanine or tryptophan. Each record gives: D gene, J gene, clone size, V gene, CDR3 DNA, CDR3 protein. D genes are given only for firm matches. Clone size is given for some rows only: seen once, a few or many times, or a class if the clone is expanded.

TRBD1,TRBJ1-1,.,TRBV6-1,TGTGCCAGCAGAAGACAGGGGGCTGAAGCTTTCTTT,CASRRQGAEAFF
.,TRBJ1-6,.,TRBV10-3,TGTGCCATCAGTCCCACCCAGGGTAATTCACCCCTCCACTTT,CAISPTQGNSPLHF
TRBD2,TRBJ2-3,.,TRBV4-2,TGTGCCAGCAGCCAAGATTGGTCTAGCGGGGGCCGCACAGATACGCAGTATTTT,CASSQDWSSGGRTDTQYF
TRBD1,TRBJ1-6,.,TRBV4-1,TGCGCCAGCAGCCCGACAGGACAGGGGAGGAATAATTCACCCCTCCACTTT,CASSPTGQGRNNSPLHF
.,TRBJ1-4,.,TRBV30,TGTGCCTGGAGCCCCATCACCGGGTCCGAAAAACTGTTTTTT,CAWSPITGSEKLFF
.,TRBJ2-7,.,TRBV10-3,TGTGCCATCAGTGTCTCACAGGACCACGAGCAGTACTTC,CAISVSQDHEQYF
.,TRBJ2-7,.,TRBV7-2,TGTGCCAGCAGCTTAGTGGCAGCTAACACAGCCTACGAGCAGTACTTC,CASSLVAANTAYEQYF
.,TRBJ1-1,.,TRBV6-1,TGTGCCAGCAGTGCTCTTTTATTGGGGAGGGAAGCTTTCTTT,CASSALLLGREAFF
TRBD1,TRBJ1-5,.,TRBV30,TGTGCCTCGGGACAGCGGACCGATCAGCCCCAGCATTTT,CASGQRTDQPQHF
TRBD1,TRBJ2-1,.,TRBV11-3,TGTGCCAGCAGCAACCCGGGACAGGGGGCACGTGAGCAGTTCTTC,CASSNPGQGAREQFF
TRBD2,TRBJ2-1,.,TRBV4-1,TGCGCCAGCAGCCAAGGCCAGGGGCTAGCGGGGGTTTACAATGAGCAGTTCTTC,CASSQGQGLAGVYNEQFF
.,TRBJ2-2,.,TRBV30,TGTGCCTGGAGTGTATATGCCGGGGAGCTGTTTTTT,CAWSVYAGELFF
TRBD1,TRBJ2-1,once,TRBV4-2,TGTGCCAGCAGCCAAGTCCGGACAGGGATCTACAATGAGCAGTTCTTC,CASSQVRTGIYNEQFF
.,TRBJ2-7,few,TRBV7-9,TGTGCCAGCAGCTTACAGGGGAACGGCGCTTACGAGCAGTACTTC,CASSLQGNGAYEQYF
TRBD2,TRBJ2-3,.,TRBV10-3,TGTGCCATCAGTGAACTAGCGGGGGCCCTAGATACGCAGTATTTT,CAISELAGALDTQYF
.,TRBJ1-1,.,TRBV11-1,TGTGCCAGCAGCTTACAGGGGAACACTGAAGCTTTCTTT,CASSLQGNTEAFF
.,TRBJ1-6,once,TRBV7-2,TGTGCCAGCAGCCAGACAACCCTTAGCTCCTATAATTCACCCCTCCACTTT,CASSQTTLSSYNSPLHF
TRBD1,TRBJ1-6,.,TRBV7-8,TGTGCCAGCAGCTCGGGACAGGGGAGCTCACCCCTCCACTTT,CASSSGQGSSPLHF
TRBD1,TRBJ2-2,.,TRBV5-1,TGCGCCAGCAGGCTTGGTCGGCAGGGGGCGAGGGACACCGGGGAGCTGTTTTTT,CASRLGRQGARDTGELFF
TRBD1,TRBJ1-5,.,TRBV9,TGTGCCAGCAGCGCGACAGGGGAGGATGGTCAGCCCCAGCATTTT,CASSATGEDGQPQHF
.,TRBJ2-3,.,TRBV15,TGTGCGACGAGGGGGGGGACCACAGATACGCAGTATTTT,CATRGGTTDTQYF
.,TRBJ2-5,.,TRBV5-4,TGTGCCAGCAGCTTGGGCGGCCCAGAGACCCAGTACTTC,CASSLGGPETQYF
TRBD1,TRBJ2-3,few,TRBV7-2,TGTGCCAGCAGCTTAGAGGGGGCTGGTACGCAGTATTTT,CASSLEGAGTQYF
TRBD2,TRBJ2-7,.,TRBV4-2,TGTGCCAGCAGCCACGCCGAGCGGGGGGGGCATTATATTTACGAGCAGTACTTC,CASSHAERGGHYIYEQYF